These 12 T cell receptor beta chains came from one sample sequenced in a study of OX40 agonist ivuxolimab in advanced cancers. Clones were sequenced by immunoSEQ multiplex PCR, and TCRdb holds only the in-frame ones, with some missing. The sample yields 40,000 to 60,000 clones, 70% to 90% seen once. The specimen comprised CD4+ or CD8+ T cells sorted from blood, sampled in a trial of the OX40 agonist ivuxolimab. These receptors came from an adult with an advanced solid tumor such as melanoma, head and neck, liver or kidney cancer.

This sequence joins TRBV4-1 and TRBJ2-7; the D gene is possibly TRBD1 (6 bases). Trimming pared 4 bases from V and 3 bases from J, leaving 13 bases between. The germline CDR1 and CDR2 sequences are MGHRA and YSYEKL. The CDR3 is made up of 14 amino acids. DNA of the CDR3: TGCGCCAGCAGCCGTGAGGGACAAGACTACGAGCAGTACTTC. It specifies CASSREGQDYEQYF.

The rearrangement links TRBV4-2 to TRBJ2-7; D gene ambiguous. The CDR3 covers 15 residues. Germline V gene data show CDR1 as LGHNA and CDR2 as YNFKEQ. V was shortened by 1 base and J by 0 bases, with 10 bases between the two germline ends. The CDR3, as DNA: TGTGCCAGCAGCCAAGTGGGAACGGCCTCCTACGAGCAGTACTTC. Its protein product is CASSQVGTASYEQYF.

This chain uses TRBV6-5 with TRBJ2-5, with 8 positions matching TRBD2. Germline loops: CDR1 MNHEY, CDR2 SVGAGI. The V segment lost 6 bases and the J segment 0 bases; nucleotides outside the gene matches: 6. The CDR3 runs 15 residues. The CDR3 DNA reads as TGTGCCAGCAGGAAACTAGCGGACAACCAAGAGACCCAGTACTTC. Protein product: CASRKLADNQETQYF.

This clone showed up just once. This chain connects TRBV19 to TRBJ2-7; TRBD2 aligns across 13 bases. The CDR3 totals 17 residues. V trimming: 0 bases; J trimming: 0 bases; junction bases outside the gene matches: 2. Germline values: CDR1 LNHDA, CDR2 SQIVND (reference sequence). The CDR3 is CASSIEWTSGGSYEQYF. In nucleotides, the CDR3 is TGTGCCAGTAGTATAGAATGGACTAGCGGGGGCTCCTACGAGCAGTACTTC.

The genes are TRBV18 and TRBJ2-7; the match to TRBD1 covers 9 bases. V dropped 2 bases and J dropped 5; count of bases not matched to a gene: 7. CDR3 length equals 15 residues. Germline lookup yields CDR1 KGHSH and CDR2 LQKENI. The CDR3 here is CASSPSQGQGNEQYF. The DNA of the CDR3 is TGTGCCAGCTCACCATCCCAGGGACAGGGTAACGAGCAGTACTTC.

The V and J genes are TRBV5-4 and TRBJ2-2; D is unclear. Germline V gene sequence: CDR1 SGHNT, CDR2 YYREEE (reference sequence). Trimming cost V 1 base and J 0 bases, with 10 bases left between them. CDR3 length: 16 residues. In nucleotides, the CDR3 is TGTGCCAGCAGCTTGAGGGTTGGACCGAACACCGGGGAGCTGTTTTTT. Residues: CASSLRVGPNTGELFF.

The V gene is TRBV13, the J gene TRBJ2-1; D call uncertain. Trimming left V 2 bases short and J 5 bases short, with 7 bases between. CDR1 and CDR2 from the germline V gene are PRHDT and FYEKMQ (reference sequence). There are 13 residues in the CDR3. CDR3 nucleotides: TGTGCCAGCAGCTTATTTAGGGACAATGAGCAGTTCTTC. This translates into CASSLFRDNEQFF.

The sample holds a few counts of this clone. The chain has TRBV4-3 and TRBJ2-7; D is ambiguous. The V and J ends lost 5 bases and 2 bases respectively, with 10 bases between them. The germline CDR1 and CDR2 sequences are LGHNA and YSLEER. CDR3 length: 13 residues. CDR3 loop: CASSLHSTYEQYF. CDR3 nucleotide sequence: TGCGCCAGCAGCTTGCATTCCACCTACGAGCAGTACTTC.

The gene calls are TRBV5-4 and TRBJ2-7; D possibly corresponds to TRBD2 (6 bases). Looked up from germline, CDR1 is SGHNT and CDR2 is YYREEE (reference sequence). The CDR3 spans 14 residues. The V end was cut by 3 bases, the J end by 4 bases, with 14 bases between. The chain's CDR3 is CASSWGGGTYEQYF. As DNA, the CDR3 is TGTGCCAGCAGCTGGGGCGGCGGGACTTACGAGCAGTACTTC. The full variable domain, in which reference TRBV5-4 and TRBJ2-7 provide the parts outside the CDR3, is ETGVTQSPTHLIKTRGQQVTLRCSSQSGHNTVSWYQQALGQGPQFIFQYYREEENGRGNFPPRFSGLQFPNYSSELNVNALELDDSALYLCASSWGGGTYEQYFGPGTRLTVT.

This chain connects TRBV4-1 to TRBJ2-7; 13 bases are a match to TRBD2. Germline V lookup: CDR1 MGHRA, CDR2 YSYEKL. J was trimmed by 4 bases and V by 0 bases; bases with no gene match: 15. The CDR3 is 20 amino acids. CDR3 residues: CASSQDLTSGGPLGIYEQYF. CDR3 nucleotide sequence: TGCGCCAGCAGCCAAGATTTGACTAGCGGGGGGCCGCTCGGGATTTACGAGCAGTACTTC.

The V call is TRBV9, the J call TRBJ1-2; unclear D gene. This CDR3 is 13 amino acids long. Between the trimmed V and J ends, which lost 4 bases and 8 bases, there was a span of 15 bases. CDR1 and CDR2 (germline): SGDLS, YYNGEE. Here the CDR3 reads CASSPDWGEGYTF. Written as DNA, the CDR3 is TGTGCCAGCAGCCCAGATTGGGGTGAGGGCTACACCTTC. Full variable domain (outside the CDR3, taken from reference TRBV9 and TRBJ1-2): DSGVTQTPKHLITATGQRVTLRCSPRSGDLSVYWYQQSLDQGLQFLIQYYNGEERAKGNILERFSAQQFPDLHSELNLSSLELGDSALYFCASSPDWGEGYTFGSGTRLTVV.

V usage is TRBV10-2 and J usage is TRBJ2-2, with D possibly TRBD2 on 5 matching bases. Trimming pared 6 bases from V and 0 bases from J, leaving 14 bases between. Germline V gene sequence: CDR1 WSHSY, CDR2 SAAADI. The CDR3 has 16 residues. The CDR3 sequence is CASSSFPDSNTGELFF. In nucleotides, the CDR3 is TGCGCCAGCAGCTCCTTTCCGGACTCGAACACCGGGGAGCTGTTTTTT.